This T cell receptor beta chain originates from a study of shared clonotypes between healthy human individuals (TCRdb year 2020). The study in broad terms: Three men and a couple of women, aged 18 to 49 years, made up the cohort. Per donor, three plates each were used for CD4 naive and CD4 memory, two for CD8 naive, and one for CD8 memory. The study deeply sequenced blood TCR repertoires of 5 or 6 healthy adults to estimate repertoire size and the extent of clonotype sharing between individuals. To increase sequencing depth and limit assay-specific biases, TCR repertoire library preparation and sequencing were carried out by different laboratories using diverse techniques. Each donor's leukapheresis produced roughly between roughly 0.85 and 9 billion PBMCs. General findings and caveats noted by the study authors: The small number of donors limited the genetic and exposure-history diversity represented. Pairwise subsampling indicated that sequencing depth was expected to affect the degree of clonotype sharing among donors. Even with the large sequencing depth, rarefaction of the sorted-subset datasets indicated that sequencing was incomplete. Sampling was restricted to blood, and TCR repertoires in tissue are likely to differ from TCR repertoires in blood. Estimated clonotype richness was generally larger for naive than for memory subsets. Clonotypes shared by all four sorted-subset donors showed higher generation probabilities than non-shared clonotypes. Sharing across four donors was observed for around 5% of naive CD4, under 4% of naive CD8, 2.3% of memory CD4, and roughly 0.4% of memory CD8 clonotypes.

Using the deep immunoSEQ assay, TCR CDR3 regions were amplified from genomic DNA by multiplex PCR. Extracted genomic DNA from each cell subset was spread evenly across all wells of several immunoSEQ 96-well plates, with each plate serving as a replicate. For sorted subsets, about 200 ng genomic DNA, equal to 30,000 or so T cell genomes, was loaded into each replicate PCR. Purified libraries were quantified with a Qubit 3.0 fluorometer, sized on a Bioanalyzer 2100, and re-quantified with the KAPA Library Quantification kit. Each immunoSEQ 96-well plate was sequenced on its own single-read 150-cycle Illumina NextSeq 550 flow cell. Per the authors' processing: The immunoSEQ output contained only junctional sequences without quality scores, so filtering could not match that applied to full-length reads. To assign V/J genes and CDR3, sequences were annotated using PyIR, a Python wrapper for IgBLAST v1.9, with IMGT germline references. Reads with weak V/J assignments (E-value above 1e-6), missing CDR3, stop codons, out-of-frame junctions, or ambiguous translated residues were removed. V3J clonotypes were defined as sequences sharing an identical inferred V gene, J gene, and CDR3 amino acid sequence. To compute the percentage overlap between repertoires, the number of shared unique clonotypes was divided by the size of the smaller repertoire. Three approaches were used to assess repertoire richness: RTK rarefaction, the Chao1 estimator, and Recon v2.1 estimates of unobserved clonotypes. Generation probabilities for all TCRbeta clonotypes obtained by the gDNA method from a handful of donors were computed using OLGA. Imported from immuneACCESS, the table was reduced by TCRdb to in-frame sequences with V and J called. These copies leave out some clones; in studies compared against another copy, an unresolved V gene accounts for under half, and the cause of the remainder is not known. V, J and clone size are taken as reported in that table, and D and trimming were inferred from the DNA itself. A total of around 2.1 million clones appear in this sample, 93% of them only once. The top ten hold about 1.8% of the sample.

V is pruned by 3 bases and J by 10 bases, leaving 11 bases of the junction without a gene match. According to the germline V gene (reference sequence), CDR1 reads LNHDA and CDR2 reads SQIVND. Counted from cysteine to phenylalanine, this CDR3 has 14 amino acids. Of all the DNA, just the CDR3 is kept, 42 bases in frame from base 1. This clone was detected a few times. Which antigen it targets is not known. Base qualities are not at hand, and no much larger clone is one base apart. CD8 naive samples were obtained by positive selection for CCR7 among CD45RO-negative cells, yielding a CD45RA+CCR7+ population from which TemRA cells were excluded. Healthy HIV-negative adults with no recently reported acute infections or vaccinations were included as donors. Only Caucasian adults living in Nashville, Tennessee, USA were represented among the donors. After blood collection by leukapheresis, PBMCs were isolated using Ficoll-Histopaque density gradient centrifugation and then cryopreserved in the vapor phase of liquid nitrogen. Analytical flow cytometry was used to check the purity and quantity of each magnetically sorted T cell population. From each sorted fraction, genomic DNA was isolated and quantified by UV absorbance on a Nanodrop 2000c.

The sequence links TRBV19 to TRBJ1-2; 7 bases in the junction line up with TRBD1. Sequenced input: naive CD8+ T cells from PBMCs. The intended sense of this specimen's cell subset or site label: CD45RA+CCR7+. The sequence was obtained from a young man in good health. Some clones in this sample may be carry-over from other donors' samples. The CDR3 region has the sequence CASSIQPDRINYTF. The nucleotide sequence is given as TGTGCCAGTAGTATCCAACCGGACAGGATCAACTACACCTTC.